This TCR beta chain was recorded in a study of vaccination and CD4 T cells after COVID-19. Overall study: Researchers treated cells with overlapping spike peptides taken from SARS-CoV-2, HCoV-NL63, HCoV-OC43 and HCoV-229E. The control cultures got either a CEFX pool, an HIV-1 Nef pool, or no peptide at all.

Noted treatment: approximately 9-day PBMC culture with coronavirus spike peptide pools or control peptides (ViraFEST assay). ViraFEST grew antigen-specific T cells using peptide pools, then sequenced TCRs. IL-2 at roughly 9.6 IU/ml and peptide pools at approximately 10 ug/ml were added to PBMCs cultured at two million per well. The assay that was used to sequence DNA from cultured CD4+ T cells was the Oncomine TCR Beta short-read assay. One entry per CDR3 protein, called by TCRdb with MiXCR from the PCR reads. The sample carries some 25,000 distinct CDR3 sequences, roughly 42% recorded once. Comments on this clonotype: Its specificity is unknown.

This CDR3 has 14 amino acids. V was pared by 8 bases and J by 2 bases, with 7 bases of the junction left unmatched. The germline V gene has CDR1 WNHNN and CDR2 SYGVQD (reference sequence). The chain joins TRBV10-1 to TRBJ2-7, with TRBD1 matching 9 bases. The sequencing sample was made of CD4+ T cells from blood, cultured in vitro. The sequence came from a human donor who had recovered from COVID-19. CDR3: CASGSGQGAYEQYF. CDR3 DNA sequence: TGCGCCAGCGGCTCGGGACAGGGAGCCTACGAGCAGTACTTC.